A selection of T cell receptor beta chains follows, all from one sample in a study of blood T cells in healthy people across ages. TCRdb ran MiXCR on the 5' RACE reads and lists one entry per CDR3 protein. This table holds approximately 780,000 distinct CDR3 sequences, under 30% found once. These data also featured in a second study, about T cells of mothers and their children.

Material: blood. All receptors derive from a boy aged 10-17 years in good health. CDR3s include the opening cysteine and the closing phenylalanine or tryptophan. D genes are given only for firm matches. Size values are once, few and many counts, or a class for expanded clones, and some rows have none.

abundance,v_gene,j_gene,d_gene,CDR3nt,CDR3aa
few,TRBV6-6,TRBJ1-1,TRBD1,TGTGCCAGCAGTTACGGACAGGGTGCCCTGCGTGGGACTGAAGCTTTCTTT,CASSYGQGALRGTEAFF
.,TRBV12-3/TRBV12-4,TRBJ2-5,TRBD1,TGTGCCAGCAGTTTGTTGGGACAGCAGCAAGAGACCCAGTACTTC,CASSLLGQQQETQYF
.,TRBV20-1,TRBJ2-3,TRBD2,TGCAGTCGCTCGGGTCATGGCGGGGGGACAGATACGCAGTATTTT,CSRSGHGGGTDTQYF
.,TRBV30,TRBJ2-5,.,TGTGCCTGGAGTGAAGCGTGGGCCCAGTACTTC,CAWSEAWAQYF
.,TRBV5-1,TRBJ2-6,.,TGCGCCAGCAGCCCCGGACCGTTCTCTGGGGCCAACGTCCTGACTTTC,CASSPGPFSGANVLTF
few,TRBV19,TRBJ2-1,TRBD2,TGTGCCAGTAGTATTAGGGCTAGCGGGGTCTATGAGCAGTTCTTC,CASSIRASGVYEQFF
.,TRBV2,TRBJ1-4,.,TGTGCCAGCAGTGGAGGAGACATAGAAAAACTGTTTTTT,CASSGGDIEKLFF
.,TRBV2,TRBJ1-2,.,TGTGCCAGCAGTGAATCAGGGAGCTATGGCTACACCTTC,CASSESGSYGYTF
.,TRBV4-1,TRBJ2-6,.,TGCGCCAGCAGCCCCCAGGAGGGCTCTGGGGCCAACGTCCTGACTTTC,CASSPQEGSGANVLTF
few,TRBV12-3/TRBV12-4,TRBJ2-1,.,TGTGCCAGCAGTTGGGTCCGGGACTCAATCTACAATGAGCAGTTCTTC,CASSWVRDSIYNEQFF
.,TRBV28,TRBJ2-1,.,TGTGCCAGCAGTTTAGCGGACGGGGCCCACAATGAGCAGTTCTTC,CASSLADGAHNEQFF
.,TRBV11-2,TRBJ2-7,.,TGTGCCAGCAGCTTAGAAAGCGGTCGGGCGGGACTTAAGAACTTC,CASSLESGRAGLKNF
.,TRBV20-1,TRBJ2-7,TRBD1,TGCAGTGCTGCTAAGACAGGGGCGGACTACGAGCAGTACTTC,CSAAKTGADYEQYF
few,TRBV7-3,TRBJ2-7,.,TGTGCCAGCAGGCGGGGCCAGCAGGGGGCCTACGAGCAGTACTTC,CASRRGQQGAYEQYF
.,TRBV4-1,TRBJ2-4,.,TGCGCCAGCAGCCAAGAGCGAGGCGGAGGTGCCAAAAACATTCAGTACTTC,CASSQERGGGAKNIQYF
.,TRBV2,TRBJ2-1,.,TGTGCCAGCAGTGGATCGTGGGGAGGCGATGAGCAGTTCTTC,CASSGSWGGDEQFF
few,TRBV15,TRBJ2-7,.,TGTGCCACCAGCAAACGAAGCCCGACGGAGCAGTACTTC,CATSKRSPTEQYF
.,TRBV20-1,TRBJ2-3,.,TGCAGTGCTAGAGGGTCCACAGCTAGCACAGATACGCAGTATTTT,CSARGSTASTDTQYF
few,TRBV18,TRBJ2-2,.,TGTGCCAGCTCACCGAGGACCGAACGGAGGACCGGGGAGCTGTTTTTT,CASSPRTERRTGELFF
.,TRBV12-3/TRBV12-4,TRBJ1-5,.,TGTGCCAGCAACCTTCACAGCGATACAGATCAGCCCCAGCATTTT,CASNLHSDTDQPQHF
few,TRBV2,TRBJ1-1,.,TGTGCCAGCAGCTTAAGGAAGGCCATGAACACTGAAGCTTTCTTT,CASSLRKAMNTEAFF
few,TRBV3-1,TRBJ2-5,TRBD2,TGTGCCAGCAGCTTTACTAGCGGGGGGGCCTATGAGACCCAGTACTTC,CASSFTSGGAYETQYF
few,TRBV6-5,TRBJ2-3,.,TGTGCCAGCAGTTACTCGGACCGGGGACCATACACAGATACGCAGTATTTT,CASSYSDRGPYTDTQYF
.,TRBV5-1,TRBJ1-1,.,TGCGCCAGCAGTTTGCAACCTGGGGTGAACACTGAAGCTTTCTTT,CASSLQPGVNTEAFF
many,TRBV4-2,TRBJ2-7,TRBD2,TGTGCCAGCAGCCAAGAGGAGGGCGGGGGGGCCTACGAGCAGTACTTC,CASSQEEGGGAYEQYF
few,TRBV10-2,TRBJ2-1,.,TGCGCCAGTGAAAAGGGCAATAACAATGAGCAGTTCTTC,CASEKGNNNEQFF
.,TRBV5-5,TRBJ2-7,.,TGTACCAGCAGCCTCAGCTCCTACGAGCAGTACTTC,CTSSLSSYEQYF
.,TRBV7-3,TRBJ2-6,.,TGTGCCAGCAGCCGCGGACAGCCGCCCAAGGCCAACGTCCTGACTTTC,CASSRGQPPKANVLTF
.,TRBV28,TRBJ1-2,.,TGTGCCAGCAGTCCCCGGGGGTATGGCTACACCTTC,CASSPRGYGYTF
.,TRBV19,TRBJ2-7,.,TGTGCCACCACGGACAGAACCTACGAGCAGTACTTC,CATTDRTYEQYF
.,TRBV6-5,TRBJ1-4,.,TGTGCCAGCACTAGACAGGTTAATGAAAAACTGTTTTTT,CASTRQVNEKLFF
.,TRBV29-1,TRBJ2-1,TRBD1,TGCAGCGCCTGCCGGGACAGACTTTACAATGAGCAGTTCTTC,CSACRDRLYNEQFF
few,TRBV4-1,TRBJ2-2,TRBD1,TGCGCCAGCAGCCGCGGACAGGGGGCTTGGAACACCGGGGAGCTGTTTTTT,CASSRGQGAWNTGELFF
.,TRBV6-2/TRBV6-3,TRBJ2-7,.,TGTGCCAGCAGTTACGTGGCGGAGAGCTCCTACGAGCAGTACTTC,CASSYVAESSYEQYF
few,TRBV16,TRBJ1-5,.,TGTGCCAGCAGCCAGGGCAGTCAACTGCCCCAGCATTTT,CASSQGSQLPQHF
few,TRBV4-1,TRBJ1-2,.,TGCGCCAGCAGCCAAGAATCGGGACTGGGGGCCTACTATGGCTACACCTTC,CASSQESGLGAYYGYTF
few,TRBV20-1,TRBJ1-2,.,TGCAGTGCTAACCACAGGCGGCGGAGCGATGGCTACACCTTC,CSANHRRRSDGYTF
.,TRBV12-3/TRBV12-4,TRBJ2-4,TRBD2,TGTGCCAGCAGTTTTGGGCGGGGGTTTATAACCAAAAACATTCAGTACTTC,CASSFGRGFITKNIQYF
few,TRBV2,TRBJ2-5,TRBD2,TGTGCCAGCCCCGAAGGGGGACTAGCGGGGCAAGAGACCCAGTACTTC,CASPEGGLAGQETQYF
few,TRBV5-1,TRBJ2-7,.,TGCGCCAGCAGCTTTGGGGCCCCCAGCTCCTACGAGCAGTACTTC,CASSFGAPSSYEQYF
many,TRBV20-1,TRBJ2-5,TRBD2,TGCAGTGCTAGAGAGGTAGCGGGGGCCTCGAGTATGGAGACCCAGTACTTC,CSAREVAGASSMETQYF
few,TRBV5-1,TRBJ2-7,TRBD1,TGCGCCAGCGGGACAGGGATAACCTACGAGCAGTACTTC,CASGTGITYEQYF
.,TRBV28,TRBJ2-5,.,TGTGCCAGCAGTTTAAGGACCCCGCGAATTCTTACCTTC,CASSLRTPRILTF
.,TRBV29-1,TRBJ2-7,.,TGCAGCGTTGAATTGACGGACTACGGGCAGTACTTC,CSVELTDYGQYF
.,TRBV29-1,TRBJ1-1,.,TGCAGCGTTTCTACGAGGCAGGCTAACACTGAAGCTTTCTTT,CSVSTRQANTEAFF
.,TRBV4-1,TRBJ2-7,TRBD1,TGCGCCAGCAGCCGGGACAGCCCCTCCTACGAGCAGTACTTC,CASSRDSPSYEQYF
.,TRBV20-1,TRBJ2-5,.,TGCAGTGCTGGGAGAACCGGACGGACGTACCAAGAGACCCAGTACTTC,CSAGRTGRTYQETQYF
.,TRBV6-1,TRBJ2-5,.,TGTGCCAGCAGTTCCGGGACACTCTCCTATCAGTACTTC,CASSSGTLSYQYF
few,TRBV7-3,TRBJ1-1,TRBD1,TGTGCCAGCAGCTCGACAGGGGCCGCCCCATCCAGAGAAGCTTTCTTT,CASSSTGAAPSREAFF
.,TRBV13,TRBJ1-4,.,TGTGCCTGCAGCTTAAAGGCCCCGGGGAGAGGTGAAAAACTGTTTTTT,CACSLKAPGRGEKLFF
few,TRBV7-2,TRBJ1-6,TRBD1,TGTGCCAGCAGCCCCCGACAGGGAACAAATTCACCCCTCCACTTT,CASSPRQGTNSPLHF
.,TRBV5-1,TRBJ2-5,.,TGCGCCAGCAGCTTGGAGGGTGGGCCAATGCACTGGTTCTTC,CASSLEGGPMHWFF
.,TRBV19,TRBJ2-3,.,TGTGCCAGTAGTATCAGGGATACGCAGTATTTT,CASSIRDTQYF
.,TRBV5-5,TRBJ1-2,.,TGTGCCAGCAGCTTGGTCCCAGCATCCTACACCTTC,CASSLVPASYTF
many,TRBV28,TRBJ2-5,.,TGTGCCAGCAGTAGAGACCCTCGGGAGACCCAGTACTTC,CASSRDPRETQYF
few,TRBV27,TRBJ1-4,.,TGTGCCAGCAGTTTATGGGACCGTAAGGGGGAACTGTTTTTT,CASSLWDRKGELFF
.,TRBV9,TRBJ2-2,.,TGTGCCAGCAGCCCCCTGGCCACCGGGGAGCTGTTTTTT,CASSPLATGELFF